The 22 T cell receptor beta chains presented below share a single source sample, sequenced in a study of T cells in Graves' hyperthyroidism and ophthalmopathy. TCR beta CDR3 region amplification was performed from RNA transcripts. First-round RT-PCR of the TCR CDR3 relied on the HTBI primer set. TCRdb re-called the multiplex PCR reads with MiXCR, one entry per CDR3 protein. The sample holds around 600,000 distinct CDR3 sequences, approximately 14% seen once. Sequenced: blood. The receptors originated from a woman between 18 and 30 years old with Graves' ophthalmopathy.

This clonotype was counted ten times or more. CDR3 loop: CASSNDHLWGETQYF. The CDR3 coding sequence is TGCGCCAGCAGCAACGACCACTTGTGGGGAGAGACCCAGTACTTC. The chain couples TRBV5-1 to TRBJ2-5; D gene unclear. CDR1 is SGHRS, CDR2 YFSETQ, per germline. With 4 bases removed from V and 4 bases from J, the gap between germline ends came to 17 bases. The CDR3 length is 15 residues.

The gene calls are TRBV12-3 or TRBV12-4 and TRBJ2-4; D remains unclear. V was pared by 6 bases and J by 9 bases, with 12 bases between. The CDR3 is made up of 12 amino acids. The CDR3, as DNA: TGTGCCAGCAGGATGACTGGTGGCATTCAGTACTTC. The encoded protein is CASRMTGGIQYF.

V and J are TRBV4-1 and TRBJ2-1; 7 bases match TRBD1. This CDR3 is built from 15 residues. With 2 bases clipped from V and 2 bases from J, the junction kept 3 bases outside the gene matches. Germline V CDR1 and CDR2: MGHRA, YSYEKL. The CDR3 reads CASSQNRGAYNEQFF. For the CDR3, the DNA is TGCGCCAGCAGCCAAAACAGGGGTGCCTACAATGAGCAGTTCTTC.

This clonotype has just a few counts. A single base separates this from a much larger clone, so it may be a read error. This chain joins TRBV7-3 and TRBJ2-3; 9 positions match TRBD2. The CDR3 runs to 15 residues. Germline CDR1 and CDR2: SGHTA and FQGTGA. V was pared by 4 bases and J by 3 bases, with 5 bases of the junction left unmatched. The CDR3 region has the DNA TGTGCCAGCAGCTCGACAGCGGGAGGTACAGATACGCAGTATTTT. This gives the protein CASSSTAGGTDTQYF.

This chain connects TRBV20-1 to TRBJ2-7; 10 nucleotides line up with TRBD2. The length of the CDR3 is 18 residues. Trimming at V came to 2 bases and at J to 8 bases, leaving 21 bases not matched to a gene. CDR1 and CDR2 from the germline V gene are DFQATT and SNEGSKA (reference sequence). CDR3 sequence: CSARRSWAGGTSVDKQYF. CDR3 bases: TGCAGTGCTAGAAGATCTTGGGCGGGTGGGACTAGCGTTGACAAGCAGTACTTC.

This clonotype was recorded many times. The J gene is TRBJ1-5, the V gene TRBV6-2 or TRBV6-3; a possible D gene is TRBD1 (6 bases). Germline loops: CDR1 MNHEY, CDR2 SVGEGT. V lost 6 bases to trimming and J lost 2 bases, with 14 bases between them. CDR3 length: 15 residues. CDR3 bases: TGTGCCAGCAGAGGTACAGGGATTGGCAATCAGCCCCAGCATTTT. Its protein product is CASRGTGIGNQPQHF.

This clonotype showed up just a few times. V usage is TRBV25-1 and J usage is TRBJ2-5; D is possibly TRBD1 or TRBD2 (5 bases each). Trimming removed 2 bases at V and 1 base at J, with 11 bases between. From germline, CDR1 is MGHDK and CDR2 SYGVNS. CDR3 length: 15 amino acids. The CDR3 reads CASSEHRDPQETQYF. The CDR3 DNA is TGTGCCAGCAGTGAACACCGGGACCCCCAAGAGACCCAGTACTTC. Complete variable domain (other parts from reference TRBV25-1 and TRBJ2-5): EADIYQTPRYLVIGTGKKITLECSQTMGHDKMYWYQQDPGMELHLIHYSYGVNSTEKGDLSSESTVSRIRTEHFPLTLESARPSHTSQYLCASSEHRDPQETQYFGPGTRLLVL.

At least ten counts were recorded for this clonotype. V is TRBV18 and J is TRBJ2-7; D may be TRBD1 or TRBD2 (7 bases each). Germline V gene data show CDR1 as KGHSH and CDR2 as LQKENI. The CDR3 contains 15 residues. The V end lost 3 bases, the J end lost 5 bases, and 17 bases lay between the germline ends. The CDR3 loop reads CASSPTQGGVNEQYF. The CDR3 DNA reads TGTGCCAGCTCACCGACCCAGGGGGGGGTCAACGAGCAGTACTTC. Full variable domain (rest looked up from reference TRBV18 and TRBJ2-7): NAGVMQNPRHLVRRRGQEARLRCSPMKGHSHVYWYRQLPEEGLKFMVYLQKENIIDESGMPKERFSAEFPKEGPSILRIQQVVRGDSAAYFCASSPTQGGVNEQYFGPGTRLTVT.

In this sample, this clonotype turned up many times. The CDR3 DNA reads TGTGCCAGCAGCCTCGGCAGGGATTCACCCCTCCACTTT. Translated, it gives CASSLGRDSPLHF. The V call is TRBV11-3, the J call TRBJ1-6; a possible D gene is TRBD1 (5 bases). V lost 5 bases, J lost 8 bases, and 10 bases lay in between. Germline CDR1 reads SGHNT; CDR2 reads YENEEA. This CDR3 has 13 residues. The entire variable domain, with the rest obtained from reference TRBV11-3 and TRBJ1-6, is as follows: EAGVVQSPRYKIIEKKQPVAFWCNPISGHNTLYWYLQNLGQGPELLIRYENEEAVDDSQLPKDRFSAERLKGVDSTLKIQPAELGDSAVYLCASSLGRDSPLHFGNGTRLTVT.

Comment on this clonotype: Because the CDR3 is missing its conserved closing phenylalanine or tryptophan, this is likely a read error. The chain employs TRBV25-1 and TRBJ2-5; D not resolved. V gave up 0 bases and J gave up 2 bases, with 7 bases separating them. From germline, CDR1 is MGHDK and CDR2 SYGVNS. The CDR3 sequence is 14 residues long. The CDR3 DNA follows: TGTGCCAGCAGTGAATACGGCAGGCAAGAGACCCAGTACCTC. Amino acid sequence: CASSEYGRQETQYL.

The chain combines TRBV29-1 with TRBJ2-6, with unresolved D. V lost 3 bases to trimming and J lost 0 bases, with 6 bases between them. Germline CDR1 SQVTM, CDR2 ANQGSEA. This CDR3 is built from 14 residues. The CDR3 here is CSVDTDSGANVLTF. In DNA form, the CDR3 reads TGCAGCGTTGATACGGACTCTGGGGCCAACGTCCTGACTTTC.

At least ten counts were recorded for this clonotype. The genes are TRBV9 and TRBJ2-1; 12 positions match TRBD2. There are 15 residues in the CDR3. Losses at the gene ends were 3 bases for V and 6 bases for J; bases not matched to a gene: 4. Germline-derived CDR1 and CDR2 are SGDLS and YYNGEE. The CDR3 DNA reads TGTGCCAGCAGCGCGGGACTAGCGGGCGTCAATGAGCAGTTCTTC. It codes for CASSAGLAGVNEQFF. Full variable domain (remainder filled in from reference TRBV9 and TRBJ2-1): DSGVTQTPKHLITATGQRVTLRCSPRSGDLSVYWYQQSLDQGLQFLIQYYNGEERAKGNILERFSAQQFPDLHSELNLSSLELGDSALYFCASSAGLAGVNEQFFGPGTRLTVL.

The V gene is TRBV20-1, the J gene TRBJ2-7; D is possibly TRBD1 or TRBD2 (6 bases each). V lost 6 bases to trimming and J lost 2 bases, with 11 bases between them. This CDR3 comprises 12 residues. CDR1 and CDR2 from the germline V gene are DFQATT and SNEGSKA (reference sequence). The CDR3 sequence: CSAKGGAYEQYF. The DNA for the CDR3 is TGCAGTGCGAAGGGGGGCGCCTACGAGCAGTACTTC.

This clonotype was observed at least ten times. The rearrangement uses TRBV6-2 or TRBV6-3 and TRBJ2-2, with TRBD1 matching over 10 bases. The CDR3 length is 18 residues. Per the germline V gene, CDR1 is MNHEY and CDR2 is SVGEGT. V shed 4 bases, J shed 3 bases, and the junction held 11 bases outside the gene matches. As DNA, the CDR3 is TGTGCCAGCAGTTCGTCCGGACAGGGGGTCGGGGACACCGGGGAGCTGTTTTTT. Translation gives CASSSSGQGVGDTGELFF.

This clonotype was recorded many times. This chain joins TRBV2 and TRBJ2-6; D ambiguous. The CDR3 loop spans 14 amino acids. From germline, CDR1 is SNHLY and CDR2 FYNNEI. Trimming left V 4 bases short and J 4 bases short, with 8 bases between. CDR3 DNA: TGTGCCAGCAGTGCATCGGACGGGGCCAACGTCCTGACTTTC. It is translated as CASSASDGANVLTF.

This clonotype was counted ten times or more. This chain joins TRBV10-3 and TRBJ2-5, with 8 bases that match TRBD2. V dropped 0 bases and J dropped 1; count of bases not matched to a gene: 1. The germline V gene has CDR1 ENHRY and CDR2 SYGVKD. This CDR3 has 15 amino acids. CDR3 sequence reads: CAISESTSAQETQYF. The CDR3 nucleotides read TGTGCCATCAGTGAGTCGACTAGCGCCCAAGAGACCCAGTACTTC.

This clonotype was seen repeatedly, ten times or more. The V gene is TRBV28, the J gene TRBJ2-3, with a weak D call TRBD2 (6 bases). The CDR3 has 17 amino acids. The germline gives CDR1 MDHEN, CDR2 SYDVKM. Trimming cost V 4 bases and J 3 bases, with 20 bases left between them. CDR3 in DNA: TGTGCCAGCAGTTGGTCCCCTTCCGGGAGCGGGACAGATACGCAGTATTTT. Its protein product is CASSWSPSGSGTDTQYF. The whole variable domain, filled in from reference TRBV28 and TRBJ2-3, reads DVKVTQSSRYLVKRTGEKVFLECVQDMDHENMFWYRQDPGLGLRLIYFSYDVKMKEKGDIPEGYSVSREKKERFSLILESASTNQTSMYLCASSWSPSGSGTDTQYFGPGTRLTVL.

The table lists this clonotype with many counts. The rearrangement joins TRBV28 to TRBJ2-7; the D gene is possibly TRBD2 (5 bases). Germline-derived CDR1 and CDR2 are MDHEN and SYDVKM. The CDR3 loop spans 12 amino acids. The V and J ends lost 2 bases and 6 bases respectively, with 8 bases between them. The CDR3 coding sequence is TGTGCCAGCAGTTTAGAAGGGAGCGAGCAGTACTTC. Translating gives CASSLEGSEQYF.

This clonotype has a handful of counts. V and J are TRBV7-9 and TRBJ2-7; 9 nucleotides agree with TRBD1. Germline assignment: CDR1 SEHNR and CDR2 FQNEAQ (reference sequence). V lost 5 bases to trimming and J lost 4 bases; unmatched junction nucleotides: 9. This CDR3 has 15 amino acids. The CDR3 loop reads CASSPGSGTGYEQYF. The CDR3 region has the DNA TGTGCCAGCAGCCCGGGGTCCGGGACAGGGTACGAGCAGTACTTC.

This clonotype was detected ten times or more. The rearrangement uses TRBV7-9 and TRBJ2-1, with a tentative D call TRBD1 (7 bases). The CDR3 is 16 residues long. The germline V and J ends were trimmed by 5 bases and 4 bases, with 18 bases remaining between them. CDR1 is SEHNR and CDR2 is FQNEAQ in the germline V gene (reference sequence). CDR3 DNA sequence: TGTGCCAGCAGCCCCCTCGACAGGGAGGCTTACAATGAGCAGTTCTTC. Its protein product is CASSPLDREAYNEQFF.

This clonotype was seen ten or more times. The chain is built from TRBV7-3 and TRBJ2-1; tentatively, D is TRBD2 (6 bases). V lost 5 bases and J lost 5, with 7 bases in between. The germline gives CDR1 SGHTA, CDR2 FQGTGA. CDR3 size: 12 residues. The CDR3 loop reads CASSRGDNEQFF. The CDR3 bases are TGTGCCAGCAGCCGCGGGGACAATGAGCAGTTCTTC. Filled out from reference TRBV7-3 and TRBJ2-1, the complete variable domain reads GAGVSQTPSNKVTEKGKYVELRCDPISGHTALYWYRQSLGQGPEFLIYFQGTGAADDSGLPNDRFFAVRPEGSVSTLKIQRTERGDSAVYLCASSRGDNEQFFGPGTRLTVL.

The V and J genes are TRBV6-1 and TRBJ1-2; 7 nucleotides match TRBD1. V was pared by 8 bases and J by 6 bases, with 9 bases of the junction left unmatched. This CDR3 is built from 13 residues. Germline V gene lookup returns CDR1 MNHNS and CDR2 SASEGT. The CDR3 loop reads CASVGQFGDGYTF. The CDR3 bases are TGTGCCAGCGTGGGACAGTTCGGCGATGGCTACACCTTC.